Listed below are T cell receptor beta chains from one sample, sequenced in a study of blood T cell repertoires in COVID-19. Clones were read by immunoSEQ multiplex PCR, and TCRdb kept only the in-frame ones, dropping some. The profile covers a few hundred thousand clones, with 90% appearing a single time and around 1.7% taken by the ten largest. The specimen was PBMCs or T cells enriched from blood (not recorded which). The receptor set was obtained from a young woman with acute COVID-19. Both conserved end residues are part of each CDR3. The order of the fields is CDR3 length, clone size, D gene, J gene, V gene, CDR3 protein. A D gene is named only where the DNA matches it firmly. Clone size is shown for a subset of rows, as once, few, many or a class of expanded clone.

cdr3_length: 16
clone_size: NA
d_call: TRBD2
j_call: TRBJ2-1
v_call: TRBV2
cdr3_aa: CASRNPGRISYNEQFF

cdr3_length: 13
clone_size: NA
d_call: NA
j_call: TRBJ1-1
v_call: TRBV7-2
cdr3_aa: CASSLVPGTEAFF

cdr3_length: 15
clone_size: few
d_call: TRBD1
j_call: TRBJ1-5
v_call: TRBV19
cdr3_aa: CASNGGQGALQPQHF

cdr3_length: 15
clone_size: NA
d_call: TRBD2
j_call: TRBJ2-5
v_call: TRBV9
cdr3_aa: CASSVGGGRRETQYF

cdr3_length: 18
clone_size: NA
d_call: TRBD2
j_call: TRBJ2-1
v_call: TRBV19
cdr3_aa: CASRNQRTSGRAVNEQFF

cdr3_length: 16
clone_size: NA
d_call: TRBD1
j_call: TRBJ2-1
v_call: TRBV5-6
cdr3_aa: CASSLGTGGSYNEQFF

cdr3_length: 16
clone_size: NA
d_call: TRBD1
j_call: TRBJ2-2
v_call: TRBV7-9
cdr3_aa: CASSSGGYEGTGELFF

cdr3_length: 16
clone_size: NA
d_call: TRBD1
j_call: TRBJ1-2
v_call: TRBV27
cdr3_aa: CASSSGTGWSDYGYTF

cdr3_length: 14
clone_size: NA
d_call: TRBD2
j_call: TRBJ2-3
v_call: TRBV2
cdr3_aa: CATRTSPLPDTQYF

cdr3_length: 17
clone_size: NA
d_call: NA
j_call: TRBJ1-4
v_call: TRBV18
cdr3_aa: CASSPQNGQATNEKLFF

cdr3_length: 15
clone_size: NA
d_call: NA
j_call: TRBJ2-7
v_call: TRBV11-2
cdr3_aa: CASSLVQGSSYEQYF

cdr3_length: 15
clone_size: NA
d_call: TRBD2
j_call: TRBJ2-5
v_call: TRBV19
cdr3_aa: CASSSRGLASETQYF

cdr3_length: 16
clone_size: NA
d_call: NA
j_call: TRBJ2-2
v_call: TRBV9
cdr3_aa: CASRPSEHANTGELFF

cdr3_length: 20
clone_size: NA
d_call: TRBD2
j_call: TRBJ2-5
v_call: TRBV15
cdr3_aa: CATSRYLGLAGGRVQETQYF

cdr3_length: 15
clone_size: NA
d_call: NA
j_call: TRBJ1-2
v_call: TRBV20-1
cdr3_aa: CSASRPTGPLYGYTF

cdr3_length: 11
clone_size: NA
d_call: NA
j_call: TRBJ2-7
v_call: TRBV29-1
cdr3_aa: CSVGTGYEQYF

cdr3_length: 16
clone_size: NA
d_call: TRBD2
j_call: TRBJ2-7
v_call: TRBV28
cdr3_aa: CASSLLSTSGSYEQYF

cdr3_length: 15
clone_size: once
d_call: TRBD1
j_call: TRBJ1-2
v_call: TRBV7-2
cdr3_aa: CASSLTPGQPGGYTF

cdr3_length: 15
clone_size: once
d_call: NA
j_call: TRBJ1-1
v_call: TRBV7-8
cdr3_aa: CASSLEGQGGTEAFF

cdr3_length: 14
clone_size: once
d_call: NA
j_call: TRBJ2-2
v_call: TRBV7-9
cdr3_aa: CASSYGGAAGELFF